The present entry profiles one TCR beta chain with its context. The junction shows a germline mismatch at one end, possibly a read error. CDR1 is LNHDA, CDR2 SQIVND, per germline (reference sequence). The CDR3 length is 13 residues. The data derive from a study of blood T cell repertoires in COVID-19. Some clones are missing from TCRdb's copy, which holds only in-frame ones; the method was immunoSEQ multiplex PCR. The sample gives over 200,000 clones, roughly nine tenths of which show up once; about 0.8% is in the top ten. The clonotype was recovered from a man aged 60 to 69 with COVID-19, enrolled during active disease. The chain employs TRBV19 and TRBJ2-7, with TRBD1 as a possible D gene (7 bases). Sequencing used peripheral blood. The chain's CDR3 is CASSIGGTVEQYF. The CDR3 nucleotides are TGTGCCAGTAGCATAGGGGGGACAGTCGAGCAGTACTTC.